This TCR beta chain stems from a study of blood T cell repertoires in COVID-19. About the study: Acute and convalescent COVID-19 specimens originated in the United States, Italy and Spain.

Sequenced by immunoSEQ multiplex PCR; TCRdb stores in-frame clones only, minus some. Among about 200,000 clones listed, 92% were seen once. Germline CDR1 and CDR2: LNHDA and SQIVND (reference sequence). There are 13 residues in the CDR3. V was cut by 5 bases and J by 4 bases, with 9 bases left in between. The V call is TRBV19, the J call TRBJ1-5, with a weak D call TRBD1 (6 bases). This clonotype originated in a man in his 60s with COVID-19, enrolled during active disease. The specimen sequenced was peripheral blood. CDR3 sequence: CASSEQGNQPQHF. The CDR3, as DNA: TGTGCCAGTAGTGAGCAGGGGAATCAGCCCCAGCATTTT.